Listed below are T cell receptor beta chains from one sample, sequenced in a study of early T cells in non-severe SARS-CoV-2 infection. From the 5' RACE reads, TCRdb called clonotypes with MiXCR, one entry per CDR3 protein. The data contain 75,000 to 80,000 distinct CDR3 sequences, 11% of them singletons. Specimen: whole blood, collected at baseline. All receptors come from an adult who was a healthcare worker with PCR-confirmed SARS-CoV-2 infection or an uninfected control (not recorded which). The CDR3 runs from the conserved cysteine through the conserved F or W. The listing skips clone size in some rows; elsewhere it reads once, few, many or a size class.

size | J | V | CDR3
NA | TRBJ1-6 | TRBV3-1 | CASSPLTRGSPLHF
NA | TRBJ2-7 | TRBV27 | CASSLQPGQVAYEQYF
NA | TRBJ2-1 | TRBV7-2 | CASSLSGGASYNEQFF
NA | TRBJ2-3 | TRBV12-3/TRBV12-4 | CASSLGRGGLSTDTQYF
NA | TRBJ1-1 | TRBV7-8 | CASSFQGEFEAFF
NA | TRBJ2-5 | TRBV4-2 | CASSQDPRQGANFQETQYF
few | TRBJ1-1 | TRBV12-3/TRBV12-4 | CASSLDYSEAFF
many | TRBJ1-1 | TRBV20-1 | CSAMGTSDTEAFF
few | TRBJ2-1 | TRBV28 | CASSFRRGGGATDNEQFF
NA | TRBJ2-1 | TRBV7-2 | CASSRDREGREQFF
few | TRBJ1-2 | TRBV14 | CASSQEMRDYTF
many | TRBJ2-1 | TRBV2 | CASDSLAGRMNEQFF
few | TRBJ2-5 | TRBV21-1 | CASSKEKETQYF
NA | TRBJ2-2 | TRBV5-1 | CASSLASSRRTGELFF
many | TRBJ1-4 | TRBV2 | CASSGSVGRANEKLFF
few | TRBJ2-5 | TRBV27 | CASKRRQQETQYF
NA | TRBJ2-3 | TRBV5-1 | CASSLDFSHTQYF